The T cell receptor (beta chain) described here comes from a study of T cells after posttransplantation cyclophosphamide. Turning to this clone: Its antigen is currently unknown.

Controls had myeloablative marrow grafts with methotrexate and calcineurin inhibitor, sampled at 1 year. V gave up 7 bases and J gave up 0 bases, with 13 bases separating them. Germline V lookup: CDR1 SGHNT, CDR2 YENEEA. The CDR3 consists of 16 residues. This table comes from immunoSEQ multiplex PCR, and its TCRdb copy is limited to in-frame clones, with some not included. This table holds 20,000 or so clones, 80% to 90% found once. The study's findings and limits: Skin or GI-infiltrating T cells shared few TRB sequences with blood.

The chain recombines TRBV11-3 with TRBJ2-6; D remains ambiguous. The receptor's source is a female patient in her 30s who received an allogeneic stem cell transplant from an unrelated donor, was CMV-positive, and had acute and chronic GVHD. Some T cells may possibly be graft donor cells. The sequences come from PBMCs, collected around 390 days after allogeneic stem cell transplant with calcineurin inhibitor and methotrexate. The CDR3 sequence: CASTSLAVSGANVLTF. In DNA, the CDR3 is TGTGCCAGCACCAGCCTTGCGGTCTCTGGGGCCAACGTCCTGACTTTC.